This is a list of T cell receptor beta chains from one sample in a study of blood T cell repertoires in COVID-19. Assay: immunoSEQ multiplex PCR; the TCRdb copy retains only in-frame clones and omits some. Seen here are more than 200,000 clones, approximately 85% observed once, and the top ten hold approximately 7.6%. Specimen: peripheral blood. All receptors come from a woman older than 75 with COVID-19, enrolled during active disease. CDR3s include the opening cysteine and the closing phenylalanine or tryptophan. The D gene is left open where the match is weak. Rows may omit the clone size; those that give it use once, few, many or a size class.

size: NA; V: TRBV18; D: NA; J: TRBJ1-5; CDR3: CASSPSGNQPQHF; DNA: TGTGCCAGCTCACCGTCGGGCAATCAGCCCCAGCATTTT
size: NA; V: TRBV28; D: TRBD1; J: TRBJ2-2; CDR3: CASTPPGTGRTGELFF; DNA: TGTGCCAGCACTCCACCCGGGACAGGTCGGACCGGGGAGCTGTTTTTT
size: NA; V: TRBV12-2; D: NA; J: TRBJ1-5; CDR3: CARRMEQGVEPQHF; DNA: TGTGCAAGGCGAATGGAACAGGGAGTGGAGCCCCAGCATTTT
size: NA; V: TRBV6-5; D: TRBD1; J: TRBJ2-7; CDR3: CASRPGQGTTEQYF; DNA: TGTGCCAGCAGACCGGGACAGGGGACTACCGAGCAGTACTTC
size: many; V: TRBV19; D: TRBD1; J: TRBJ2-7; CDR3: CASSTGAPYF; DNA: TGTGCCAGTAGCACAGGGGCCCCGTACTTC
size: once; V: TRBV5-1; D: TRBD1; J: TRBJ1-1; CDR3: CASSLEAGGTEAFF; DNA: TGCGCCAGCAGCTTGGAGGCAGGGGGCACTGAAGCTTTCTTT
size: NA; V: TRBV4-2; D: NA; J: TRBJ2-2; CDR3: CASSQEKPGSAKGELFF; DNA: TGTGCCAGCAGCCAAGAGAAACCGGGATCTGCTAAGGGGGAGCTGTTTTTT
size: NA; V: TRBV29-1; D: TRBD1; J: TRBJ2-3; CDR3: CSVVFVAGQGVDTQYF; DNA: TGCAGCGTTGTCTTTGTTGCGGGACAGGGTGTAGATACGCAGTATTTT
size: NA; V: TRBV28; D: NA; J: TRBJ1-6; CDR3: CASRPRRTNSPLHF; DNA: TGTGCCAGCAGGCCCCGTAGGACAAATTCACCCCTCCACTTT
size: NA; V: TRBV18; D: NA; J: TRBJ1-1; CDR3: CASSQGRGLGGSTEAFF; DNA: TGTGCCAGCTCGCAGGGAAGGGGATTGGGGGGAAGCACTGAAGCTTTCTTT
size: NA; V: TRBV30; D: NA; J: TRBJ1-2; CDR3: CAWKSDYGYTF; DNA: TGTGCCTGGAAGAGTGACTATGGCTACACCTTC
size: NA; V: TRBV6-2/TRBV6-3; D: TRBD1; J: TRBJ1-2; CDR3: CASSSMGTVYGYTF; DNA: TGTGCCAGCAGTTCTATGGGGACAGTTTATGGCTACACCTTC
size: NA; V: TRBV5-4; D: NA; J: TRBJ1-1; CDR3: CASSSGTAEAFF; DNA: TGTGCCAGCAGTTCAGGTACCGCTGAAGCTTTCTTT
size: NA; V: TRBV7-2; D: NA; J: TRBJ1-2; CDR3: CASSSGLKYGYTF; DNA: TGTGCCAGCAGCTCGGGACTGAAGTATGGCTACACCTTC
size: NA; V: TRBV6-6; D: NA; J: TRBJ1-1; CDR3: CASTYRGFKTEAFF; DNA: TGTGCCAGCACCTACCGGGGATTCAAGACTGAAGCTTTCTTT
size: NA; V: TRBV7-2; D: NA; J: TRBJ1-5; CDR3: CASSLRRGVGQPQHF; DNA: TGTGCCAGCAGCTTACGCAGGGGCGTCGGTCAGCCCCAGCATTTT
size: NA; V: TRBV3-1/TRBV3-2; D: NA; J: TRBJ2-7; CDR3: CASSLSYEQYF; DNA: TGTGCCAGCAGCCTCAGTTACGAGCAGTACTTC
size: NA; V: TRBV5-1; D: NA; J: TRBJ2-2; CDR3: CASSFEYTGELFF; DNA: TGCGCCAGCAGCTTTGAGTACACCGGGGAGCTGTTTTTT
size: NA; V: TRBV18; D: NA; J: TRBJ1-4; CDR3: CASRGTQSEKLFF; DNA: TGTGCCAGCCGGGGAACGCAAAGTGAAAAACTGTTTTTT
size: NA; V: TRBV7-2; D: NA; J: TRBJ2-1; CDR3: CASSIDDRPYNEQFF; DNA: TGTGCCAGCAGCATTGACGACAGGCCTTACAATGAGCAGTTCTTC
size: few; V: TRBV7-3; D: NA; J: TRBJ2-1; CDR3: CASSLKGDPPGSNEQFF; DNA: TGTGCCAGCAGCTTAAAGGGGGACCCCCCGGGAAGCAATGAGCAGTTCTTC
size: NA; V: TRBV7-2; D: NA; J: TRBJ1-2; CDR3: CASSLFLRGYTF; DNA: TGTGCCAGCAGCTTATTCCTTCGCGGCTATACCTTC
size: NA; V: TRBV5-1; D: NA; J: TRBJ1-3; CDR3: CASSLVAGGNTIYF; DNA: TGCGCCAGCAGCTTGGTCGCCGGTGGAAACACCATATATTTT
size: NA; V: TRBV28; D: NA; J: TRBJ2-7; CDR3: CASSYQQPYEQYF; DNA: TGTGCCAGCAGTTATCAACAGCCTTACGAGCAGTACTTC
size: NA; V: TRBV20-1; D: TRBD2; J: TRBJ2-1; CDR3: CSASSGTSGRVEQFF; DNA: TGCAGTGCCAGTTCCGGGACTAGCGGGAGGGTTGAGCAGTTCTTC
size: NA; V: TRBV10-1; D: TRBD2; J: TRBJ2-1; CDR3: CAGEVTSGRGDEQFF; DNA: TGCGCCGGCGAGGTGACTAGCGGGAGGGGCGATGAGCAGTTCTTC
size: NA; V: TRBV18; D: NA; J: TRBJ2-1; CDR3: CASSPELVSYNEQFF; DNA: TGTGCCAGCTCACCGGAGCTAGTCTCCTACAATGAGCAGTTCTTC
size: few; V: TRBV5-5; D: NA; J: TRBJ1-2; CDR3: CASSLGRENGYTF; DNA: TGTGCCAGCAGCTTAGGCAGGGAAAATGGCTACACCTTC
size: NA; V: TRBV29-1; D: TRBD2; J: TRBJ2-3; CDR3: CSVVAGKDTQYF; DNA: TGCAGCGTGGTAGCGGGTAAGGATACGCAGTATTTT
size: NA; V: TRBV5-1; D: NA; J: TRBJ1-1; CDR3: CASSGYTTGNTEAFF; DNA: TGCGCCAGCAGCGGGTATACGACAGGGAACACTGAAGCTTTCTTT
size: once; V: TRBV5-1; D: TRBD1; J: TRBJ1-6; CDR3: CASSLGSGTDNSPLHF; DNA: TGCGCCAGCAGCTTGGGATCCGGGACAGATAATTCACCCCTCCACTTT